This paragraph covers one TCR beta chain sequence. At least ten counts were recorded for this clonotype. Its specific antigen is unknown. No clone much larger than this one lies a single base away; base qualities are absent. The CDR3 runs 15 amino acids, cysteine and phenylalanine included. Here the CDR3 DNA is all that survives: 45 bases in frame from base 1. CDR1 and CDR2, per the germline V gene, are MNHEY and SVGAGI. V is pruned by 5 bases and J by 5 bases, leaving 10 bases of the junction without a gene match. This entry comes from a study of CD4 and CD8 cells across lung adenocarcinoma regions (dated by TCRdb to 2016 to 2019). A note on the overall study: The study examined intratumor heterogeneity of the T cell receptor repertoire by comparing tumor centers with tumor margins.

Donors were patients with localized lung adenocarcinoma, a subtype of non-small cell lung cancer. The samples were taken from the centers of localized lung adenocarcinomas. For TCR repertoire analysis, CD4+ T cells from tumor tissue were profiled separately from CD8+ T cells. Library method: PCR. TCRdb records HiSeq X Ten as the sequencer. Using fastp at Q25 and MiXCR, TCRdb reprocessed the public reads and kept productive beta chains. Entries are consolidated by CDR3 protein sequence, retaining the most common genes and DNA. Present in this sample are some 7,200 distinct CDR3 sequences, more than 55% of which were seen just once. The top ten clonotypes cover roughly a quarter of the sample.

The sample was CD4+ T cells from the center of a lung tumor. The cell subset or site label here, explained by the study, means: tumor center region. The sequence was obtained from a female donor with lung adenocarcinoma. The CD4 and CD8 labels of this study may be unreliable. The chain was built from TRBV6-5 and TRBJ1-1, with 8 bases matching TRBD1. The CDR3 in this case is CASSHQAQGATEAFF. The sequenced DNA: TGTGCCAGCAGTCACCAGGCTCAGGGGGCGACTGAAGCTTTCTTT.